This record looks at one T cell receptor (beta chain) sequence and its context. Which antigen it targets is not known. Nothing much larger sits one base from this clone, and base qualities are not available. Via the germline V gene, CDR1 is SGHVS and CDR2 FQNEAQ. Including cysteine and phenylalanine, the CDR3 has 15 amino acids. Just CDR3 DNA is preserved here, 45 bases in frame from base 1. V is shortened by 2 bases, J by 5 bases, and the region joining them spans 15 bases. This specimen belongs to a study of T cells after yellow fever vaccination (dated by TCRdb to about 2019). Looking at the study overall: The SMART-Seq v4 Ultra Low Input RNA kit was used to prepare libraries from fractions with low cell numbers. To track T-cell clones before and after primary and booster YFV17D yellow fever vaccination, bulk TCR alpha and beta repertoires were sequenced longitudinally. Blood was drawn at multiple timepoints before and after primary and secondary immunization, with bulk PBMC replicates and cell subsets isolated. Two healthy male donors made up the cohort, one aged 18 to 29 years and the other aged 30 to 40 years. Points the paper makes about the study in general: Most clones expanded after primary vaccination were re-detected after the booster (almost 98% of CD4 and around 86% of CD8), suggesting broad memory maintenance. The study included only a couple of donors, which limits how far the findings can be generalized. A small fraction of clonotypes showed up in both the CD4 and CD8 compartments, probably as a result of convergent recombination. Because abundant contaminating clonotypes from the bulk population could be contained in FACS-sorted repertoires, computational filtering was required. Compared with the primary T-cell response, the secondary T-cell response was weaker but faster, peaking on day 5 rather than day 15.

In light of the paper, this sample's treatment or condition label describes: live attenuated yellow fever vaccine strain. A standard Ficoll-Paque protocol was used to isolate PBMCs from peripheral blood. CD4 and CD8 T-cell fractions were isolated with Dynabeads CD4 and CD8 positive selection kits. RNA was extracted with TriZol from bulk PBMCs, CD4 and CD8 fractions, and dextramer-positive and dextramer-negative fractions. TCRdb names Illumina NovaSeq 6000 as the instrument used. TCR cDNA was synthesized by 5'RACE template switching, through which a universal primer site and unique molecular identifiers were introduced. cDNA synthesis was primed from both the TCR alpha and TCR beta constant segments. Library amplification involved two PCR steps, and the second step added sample barcodes and sequencing adapters. Sequencing of the libraries was done on either Illumina HiSeq 2500 (2x100 bp) or NovaSeq (2x150 bp). Per the source publication's procedure: MIGEC handled demultiplexing of reads and collapsing into UMI consensus sequences, while MiXCR performed V(D)J alignment. Using edgeR on replicate PBMC samples, clonotypes were called vaccine-responding if FDR was below 0.01 and the log2 fold change was above 5 up to day 15. Bulk clonotypes were assigned CD4 or CD8 identity according to which sequenced CD4 or CD8 repertoire held them at higher abundance. TCRdb passed the public sequencing reads through fastp at Q25 and MiXCR, retaining productive beta sequences. When rows share a CDR3 protein, they turn into one entry using the most common DNA and genes. These V and J calls rely on TCRdb rather than the paper's analysis. This sample is represented by a few hundred thousand distinct CDR3 sequences; around 12% of them were singletons. The ten top clones hold 3.2% of the sample.

Sequenced here: CD4+ T cells sorted from PBMCs, sampled 15 days after the yellow fever booster vaccination. The TCR sequence derives from a man younger than 35 who received the YFV17D yellow fever vaccine. Here the chain combines TRBV7-8 and TRBJ2-5, with the identity of the D gene unclear. CDR3 region: CASSLRFKGRETQYF. The nucleotides are TGTGCCAGCAGCTTACGGTTTAAGGGCAGGGAGACCCAGTACTTC.